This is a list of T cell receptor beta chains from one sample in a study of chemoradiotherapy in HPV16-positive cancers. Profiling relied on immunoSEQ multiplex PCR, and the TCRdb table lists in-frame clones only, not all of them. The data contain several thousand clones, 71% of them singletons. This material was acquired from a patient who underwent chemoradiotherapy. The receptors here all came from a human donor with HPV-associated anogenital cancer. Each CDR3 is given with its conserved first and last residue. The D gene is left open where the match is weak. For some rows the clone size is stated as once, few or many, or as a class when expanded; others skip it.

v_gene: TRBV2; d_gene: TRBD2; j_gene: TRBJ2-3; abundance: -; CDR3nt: TGTGCCAGCGGTTTGGCTAGCGGGGGGGCCACAGATACGCAGTATTTT; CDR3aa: CASGLASGGATDTQYF
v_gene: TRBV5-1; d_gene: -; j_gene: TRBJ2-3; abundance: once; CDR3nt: TGCGCCAGCAGCGTAGCTAGCGACCCCACAGATACGCAGTATTTT; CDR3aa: CASSVASDPTDTQYF
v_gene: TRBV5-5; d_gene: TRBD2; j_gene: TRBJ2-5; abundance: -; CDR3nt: TGTGCCAGCAGCCACGTTCCCCTAGCGGGGGGCCAAGACCTCCAAGAGACCCAGTACTTC; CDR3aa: CASSHVPLAGGQDLQETQYF
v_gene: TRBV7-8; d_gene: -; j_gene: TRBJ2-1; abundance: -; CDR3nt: TGTGCCAGCAGCTTAGTTATAATCCCGACAGGGAGGGGAAATGAGCAGTTCTTC; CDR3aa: CASSLVIIPTGRGNEQFF
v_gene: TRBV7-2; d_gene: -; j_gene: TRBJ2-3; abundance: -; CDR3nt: TGTGCCAGCAGCGACCCACGGGCCGCAACAGATACGCAGTATTTT; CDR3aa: CASSDPRAATDTQYF
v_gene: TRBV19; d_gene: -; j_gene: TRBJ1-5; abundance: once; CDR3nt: TGTGCCAGTAGTAGACGGAATAGCAATCAGCCCCAGCATTTT; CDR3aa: CASSRRNSNQPQHF
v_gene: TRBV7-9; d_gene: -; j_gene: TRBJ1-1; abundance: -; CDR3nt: TGTGCCAGCAGCTTAGCGTGGAACATAGAAGCTTTCTTT; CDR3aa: CASSLAWNIEAFF
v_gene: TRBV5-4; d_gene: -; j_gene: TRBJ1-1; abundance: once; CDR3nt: TGTGCCAGCAGCCCCATGGGGACTGGGGACACTGAAGCTTTCTTT; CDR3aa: CASSPMGTGDTEAFF
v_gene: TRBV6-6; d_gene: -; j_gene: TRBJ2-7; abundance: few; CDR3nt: TGTGCCAGCAGTCCATCGGGACGCCTTAGGGAGCAGTACTTC; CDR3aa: CASSPSGRLREQYF
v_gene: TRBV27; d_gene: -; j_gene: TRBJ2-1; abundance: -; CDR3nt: TGTGCCAGCAGTTCTATTGCAGGGGGGCATTCTTACAATGAGCAGTTCTTC; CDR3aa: CASSSIAGGHSYNEQFF
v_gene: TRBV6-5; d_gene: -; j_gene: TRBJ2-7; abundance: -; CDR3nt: TGTGCCAGCAGTGACACCCTAAACACCTACGAGCAGTACTTC; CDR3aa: CASSDTLNTYEQYF
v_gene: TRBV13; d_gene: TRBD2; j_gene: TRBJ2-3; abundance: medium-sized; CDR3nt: TGTGCCAGCAGCTTTTCGCTGGCGGGGGACCTCAATACGCAGTATTTT; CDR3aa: CASSFSLAGDLNTQYF
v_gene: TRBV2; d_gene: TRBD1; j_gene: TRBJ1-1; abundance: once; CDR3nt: TGTGCCAGCAATCGGGACAGGAACACTGAAGCTTTCTTT; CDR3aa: CASNRDRNTEAFF
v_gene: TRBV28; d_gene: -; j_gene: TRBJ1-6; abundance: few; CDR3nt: TGTGCCAGCAGTTTGAGGTATAGCTCACCCCTCCACTTT; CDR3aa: CASSLRYSSPLHF
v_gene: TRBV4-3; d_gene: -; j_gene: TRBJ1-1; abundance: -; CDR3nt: TGCGCCAGCAGCCAAACTGCCGATACGAACACTGAAGCTTTCTTT; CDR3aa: CASSQTADTNTEAFF
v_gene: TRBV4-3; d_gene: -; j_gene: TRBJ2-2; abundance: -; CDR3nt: TGCGCCAGCAGCCAAGAAGACGGGGAGCTGTTTTTT; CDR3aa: CASSQEDGELFF